This record concerns one TCR beta chain sequence. Its cognate antigen is unknown. The CDR3 sequence is 15 residues long. CDR1 and CDR2 (germline): MGHDK, SYGVNS. Selected positively for CCR7 and CD45RO-negative, naive CD8 cells excluded terminally differentiated effector memory CD45RA+ cells. Among the donors, all were Caucasian adults who lived in Nashville, Tennessee. The data were produced by immunoSEQ multiplex PCR, yet TCRdb's version contains in-frame clones alone and is incomplete. The table records around 610,000 clones, around 96% of them present only once. This sample stems from a study of shared clonotypes between healthy human individuals. Overall study context: Each donor contributed plates that comprised three CD4 naive, three CD4 memory, two CD8 naive and one CD8 memory.

Findings and caveats of the study: The four-donor shared clonotypes exceeded non-shared clonotypes in generation probability, with non-shared ones scoring lower.

The specimen was naive CD8+ T cells sorted from blood. The chain recombines TRBV25-1 with TRBJ2-5, with a possible D match to TRBD2 (6 bases). The DNA end favors TRBJ2-7, so the J call may be wrong. The source is a woman aged 25-40 years in good health. This CDR3 reads CASSANPSASYEQYF. The CDR3 nucleotides read TGTGCCAGCAGTGCCAATCCTAGCGCTTCCTACGAGCAGTACTTC.